A single sample is the source of the 8 T cell receptor beta chains below, sequenced in a study of post-analysis software for immune sequencing data. The study, taken as a whole, reports: Controls showed lower frequencies than patients for roughly 5 TRBV segments, and TRBV5-6, TRBV5-1 and TRBV20-1 were among these.

Libraries were made from TCR beta cDNA, and they carried unique molecular identifiers. TCRdb re-derived calls from the PCR reads in MiXCR, one entry per CDR3 protein. The profile covers 700,000 to 800,000 distinct CDR3 sequences, with 25% to 30% appearing a single time and 0.56% taken by the ten largest. The antigens of these receptors remain unknown. Material for sequencing was blood. The source of these receptors is a girl aged 10 to 17 with multiple sclerosis.

About this clonotype: A much larger clonotype is one base distant, so this may be a read error. The chain has TRBV6-5 and TRBJ2-5; D tentatively reads TRBD1 or TRBD2 (6 bases each). Trimming pared 5 bases from V and 3 bases from J, leaving 16 bases between. CDR1 and CDR2 (germline): MNHEY, SVGAGI. The CDR3 is 15 amino acids. The CDR3 loop reads CASSRVGGLEETQYF. CDR3 coding DNA: TGTGCCAGCAGTCGCGTGGGGGGCCTGGAAGAGACCCAGTACTTC.

Turning to this clonotype: This could be a read error, since a much larger clone is one nucleotide away. This sequence joins TRBV29-1 and TRBJ2-3; 8 nucleotides line up with TRBD1. V lost 7 bases and J lost 4; bases outside the gene matches: 10. The V gene's germline CDR1 is SQVTM and CDR2 ANQGSEA. The CDR3 contains 14 residues. The CDR3 here is CSGEDRATADTQYF. The CDR3, as DNA: TGCAGCGGGGAGGACAGGGCGACGGCAGATACGCAGTATTTT.

In its sample, this clonotype was seen many times. The rearrangement joins TRBV7-6 to TRBJ2-1, with 7 bases fitting TRBD1. V lost 5 bases to trimming and J lost 6 bases; unmatched junction nucleotides: 1. This CDR3 has 12 amino acids. The germline gives CDR1 SGHVS, CDR2 FNYEAQ. Written as DNA, the CDR3 is TGTGCCAGCAGCCACAGGGGCAATGAGCAGTTCTTC. Its translation is CASSHRGNEQFF.

A few counts support this clonotype. The chain employs TRBV5-1 and TRBJ1-2; D not certain. The CDR3 sequence is 14 residues long. V was shortened by 0 bases and J by 5 bases, with 11 bases between the two germline ends. Germline V CDR1 and CDR2: SGHRS, YFSETQ. The CDR3 DNA follows: TGCGCCAGCAGCTTGGGAACCGACGGATATGGCTACACCTTC. Translated: CASSLGTDGYGYTF. Filled out from reference TRBV5-1 and TRBJ1-2, the complete variable domain reads KAGVTQTPRYLIKTRGQQVTLSCSPISGHRSVSWYQQTPGQGLQFLFEYFSETQRNKGNFPGRFSGRQFSNSRSEMNVSTLELGDSALYLCASSLGTDGYGYTFGSGTRLTVV.

This CDR3 is CASSVGQEDEQFF. The CDR3 nucleotides are TGTGCCAGCAGCGTAGGACAGGAAGATGAGCAGTTCTTC. The chain joins TRBV9 to TRBJ2-1, with D possibly being TRBD1 (6 bases). Germline V lookup: CDR1 SGDLS, CDR2 YYNGEE. V shed 0 bases and J shed 8 bases, with 9 bases lying between them. The CDR3 is made up of 13 amino acids.

This clonotype appeared a few times. The chain is built from TRBV7-2 and TRBJ1-2; D not resolved. Trimming left V 5 bases short and J 8 bases short, with 15 bases between. Germline V lookup: CDR1 SGHTA, CDR2 FQGNSA. The CDR3 loop spans 13 amino acids. The CDR3 sequence: CASSLLRGSGYTF. The CDR3 nucleotides are TGTGCCAGCAGCCTCTTACGAGGGAGCGGCTACACCTTC.

This clonotype came up a few times. The chain is built from TRBV2 and TRBJ2-7, with D unresolved. CDR1 SNHLY and CDR2 FYNNEI come from the germline V gene. Trimming cost V 4 bases and J 0 bases, with 10 bases left between them. This CDR3 comprises 14 residues. CDR3 in amino acids: CASSGEESSYEQYF. The CDR3 nucleotides are TGTGCCAGCAGTGGGGAAGAAAGCTCCTACGAGCAGTACTTC.

This clonotype turned up a few times. V is TRBV29-1 and J is TRBJ2-1, with 13 bases identical to TRBD2. Germline CDR1 is SQVTM and CDR2 is ANQGSEA. Losses at the gene ends were 6 bases for V and 8 bases for J; bases not matched to a gene: 10. The CDR3 has 15 residues. CDR3 bases: TGCAGCGTCTCGACTAGCGGGAGGATTACGTATGAGCAGTTCTTC. Protein: CSVSTSGRITYEQFF.